This paragraph reports one T cell receptor beta chain. Germline CDR1 and CDR2: KGHSH and LQKENI. V gave up 4 bases and J gave up 4 bases, with 11 bases separating them. CDR3 length equals 13 residues. This entry is derived from a study of blood T cell repertoires in COVID-19. Study-level information: Spain, Italy and the United States supplied samples that represented acute and convalescent COVID-19. Sources were T cells, B-cell-depleted T cells, or PBMCs; the material itself was cDNA or gDNA.

All enrollees were about 18 to 100 years old and from roughly 26 US areas. All recovered Cohort 3 donors got two negative PCRs, got clearance, or saw symptom resolution. Produced via immunoSEQ multiplex PCR; TCRdb's table is partial and in-frame only. Counted here are under 500,000 clones, 80% to 90% occurring once; the ten biggest clones make up roughly 1.1%. The origin of this receptor is a man aged 25 to 40 who had recovered from COVID-19. Sequencing input: PBMCs or T cells enriched from blood (not recorded which). This chain connects TRBV18 to TRBJ2-7; D call uncertain. The CDR3 spells CASSRSKQYEQYF. The CDR3 DNA follows: TGTGCCAGCTCACGAAGTAAACAATACGAGCAGTACTTC.